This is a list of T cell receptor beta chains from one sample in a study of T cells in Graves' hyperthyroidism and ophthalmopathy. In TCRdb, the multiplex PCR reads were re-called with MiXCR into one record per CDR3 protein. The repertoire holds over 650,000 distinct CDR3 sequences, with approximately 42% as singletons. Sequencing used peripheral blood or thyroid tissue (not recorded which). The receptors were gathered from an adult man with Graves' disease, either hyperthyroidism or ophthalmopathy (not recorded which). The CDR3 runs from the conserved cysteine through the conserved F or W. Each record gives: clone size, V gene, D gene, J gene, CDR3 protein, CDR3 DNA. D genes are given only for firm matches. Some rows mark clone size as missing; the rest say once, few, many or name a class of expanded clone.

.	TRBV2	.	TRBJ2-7	CASSPSGGRGYEQYF	TGTGCCAGCAGTCCCTCCGGGGGCAGGGGCTACGAGCAGTACTTC
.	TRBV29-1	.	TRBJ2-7	CSITGTSYEQYF	TGCAGCATAACCGGGACTTCCTACGAGCAGTACTTC
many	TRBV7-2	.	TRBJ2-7	CASSLNGVSYEQYF	TGTGCCAGCAGCTTGAACGGTGTCAGCTACGAGCAGTACTTC
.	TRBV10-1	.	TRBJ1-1	CASSSGQHRGNTEAFF	TGTGCCAGCAGTTCGGGTCAGCATCGGGGGAACACTGAAGCTTTCTTT
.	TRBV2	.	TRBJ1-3	CASSEAGHYSGNTIYF	TGTGCCAGCAGTGAAGCGGGACATTACTCTGGAAACACCATATATTTT
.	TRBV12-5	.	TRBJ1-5	CASSFRRLNQPQHF	TGTGCCAGCAGTTTTAGGCGGTTGAATCAGCCCCAGCATTTT
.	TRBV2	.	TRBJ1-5	CASSSGSGKGQPQHF	TGTGCCAGCAGTAGTGGGTCAGGGAAGGGTCAGCCCCAGCATTTT
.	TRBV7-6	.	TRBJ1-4	CASSPEPDDRLNEKLFF	TGTGCCAGCAGCCCAGAACCGGACGATCGTTTGAATGAAAAACTGTTTTTT
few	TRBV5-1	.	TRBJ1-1	CASSFVMGRNTEAFF	TGCGCCAGCAGCTTCGTTATGGGACGGAACACTGAAGCTTTCTTT
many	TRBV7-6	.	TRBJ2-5	CASSLGDGTQYF	TGTGCCAGCAGCTTGGGCGACGGGACCCAGTACTTC
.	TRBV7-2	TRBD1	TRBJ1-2	CASSDRGDTF	TGTGCCAGCAGTGACAGGGGCGACACCTTC
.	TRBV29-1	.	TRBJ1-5	CSVGTDNQPQHF	TGCAGCGTTGGGACAGACAATCAGCCCCAGCATTTT
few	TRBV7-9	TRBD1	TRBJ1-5	CASSQESGQRNQPQHF	TGTGCCAGCAGCCAAGAGTCGGGACAGAGGAATCAGCCCCAGCATTTT
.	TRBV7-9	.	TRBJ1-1	CASSLGPQGMNTEAFF	TGTGCCAGCAGCTTAGGCCCGCAGGGAATGAACACTGAAGCTTTCTTT
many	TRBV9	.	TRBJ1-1	CASSVSVNTEAFF	TGTGCCAGCAGCGTATCAGTTAACACTGAAGCTTTCTTT
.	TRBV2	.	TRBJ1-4	CASSDGSFNEKLFF	TGTGCCAGCAGTGACGGTAGCTTCAATGAAAAACTGTTTTTT
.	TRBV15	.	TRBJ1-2	CATSSDRGTYGYTF	TGTGCCACCAGCAGTGACCGGGGTACCTATGGCTACACCTTC
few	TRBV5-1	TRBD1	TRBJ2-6	CASSWNRGSGANVLTF	TGCGCCAGCAGCTGGAACAGGGGCTCTGGGGCCAACGTCCTGACTTTC
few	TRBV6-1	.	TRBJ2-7	CASSSTTVGYEQYF	TGTGCCAGCAGCAGCACGACGGTAGGCTACGAGCAGTACTTC
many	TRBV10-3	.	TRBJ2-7	CAISLTSRRGYEQYF	TGTGCCATCAGCCTGACTAGCCGGAGGGGGTACGAGCAGTACTTC
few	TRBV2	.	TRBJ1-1	CASSEQRITEAFF	TGTGCCAGCAGTGAACAGCGGATCACTGAAGCTTTCTTT
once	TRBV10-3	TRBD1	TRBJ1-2	CAIRSGQGDYGYTF	TGTGCCATCAGATCTGGACAGGGCGACTATGGCTACACCTTC
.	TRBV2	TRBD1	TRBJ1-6	CASQGAGAYSPLHF	TGTGCCAGCCAGGGGGCAGGGGCATATTCACCCCTCCACTTT
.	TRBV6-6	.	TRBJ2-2	CAISETGNTGELFF	TGTGCCATCAGTGAGACAGGGAACACCGGGGAGCTGTTTTTT
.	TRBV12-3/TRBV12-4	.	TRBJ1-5	CASSRDGGPNQPQHF	TGTGCCAGCAGCCGAGATGGGGGTCCCAATCAGCCCCAGCATTTT
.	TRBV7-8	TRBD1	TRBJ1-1	CASSHRQGWERNTEAFF	TGTGCCAGCAGCCACAGACAGGGGTGGGAAAGGAACACTGAAGCTTTCTTT
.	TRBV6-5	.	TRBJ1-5	CASSYSSGAQPQHF	TGTGCCAGCAGTTACTCTTCGGGCGCCCAGCCCCAGCATTTT
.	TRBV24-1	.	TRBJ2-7	CATSGTPSYEQYF	TGTGCCACCAGTGGGACACCTTCCTACGAGCAGTACTTC
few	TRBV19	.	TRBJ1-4	CASSIRREATNEKLFF	TGTGCCAGTAGTATTCGAAGGGAAGCCACTAATGAAAAACTGTTTTTT
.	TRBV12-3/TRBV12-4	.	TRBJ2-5	CASSWGGSDQETQYF	TGTGCCAGCAGTTGGGGCGGGTCTGACCAAGAGACCCAGTACTTC
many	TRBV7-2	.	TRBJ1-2	CASSIDTYGYTF	TGTGCCAGCAGCATCGACACGTATGGCTACACCTTC
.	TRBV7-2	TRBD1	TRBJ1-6	CASTPDREGYNSPLHF	TGTGCCAGCACCCCGGACAGGGAGGGCTATAATTCACCCCTCCACTTT
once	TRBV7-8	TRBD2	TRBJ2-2	CASSLRTSGSRGELFF	TGTGCCAGCAGCTTAAGGACTAGCGGGAGTCGAGGGGAGCTGTTTTTT
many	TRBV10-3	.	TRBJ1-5	CAISGVGGQPQHF	TGTGCCATCAGTGGAGTGGGGGGTCAGCCCCAGCATTTT
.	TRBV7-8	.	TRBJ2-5	CASSRRTYQETQYF	TGTGCCAGCAGCCGAAGGACGTACCAAGAGACCCAGTACTTC
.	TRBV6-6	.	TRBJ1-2	CASRWSGHGYTF	TGTGCCAGCAGATGGAGTGGGCATGGCTACACCTTC
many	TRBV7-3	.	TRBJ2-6	CASSLIGGGASPGANVLTF	TGTGCCAGCAGCTTAATTGGCGGGGGCGCGTCGCCTGGGGCCAACGTCCTGACTTTC
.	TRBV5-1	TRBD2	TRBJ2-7	CASSLGRENWEAYEQYF	TGCGCCAGCAGCTTGGGGCGGGAGAACTGGGAGGCCTACGAGCAGTACTTC
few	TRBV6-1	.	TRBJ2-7	CALLTRSSYEQYF	TGTGCCCTGTTGACTCGAAGCTCCTACGAGCAGTACTTC
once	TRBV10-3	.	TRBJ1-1	CASSESWGLSTEAFF	TGTGCCAGCAGTGAGTCCTGGGGGCTTTCCACTGAAGCTTTCTTT